A selection of T cell receptor beta chains follows, all from one sample in a study of blood T cell repertoires in COVID-19. Profiling relied on immunoSEQ multiplex PCR, and the TCRdb table lists in-frame clones only, not all of them. The top ten clones hold approximately 1.8% of a sample with approximately 360,000 clones, 70% to 90% of them seen once. The sequencing sample was made of PBMCs or T cells enriched from blood (not recorded which). Receptor source: a man aged 40-49 years in a cohort exposed to, infected with or recovered from COVID-19 (not recorded which). CDR3s include the opening cysteine and the closing phenylalanine or tryptophan. The D gene is left open where the match is weak. Not all rows give a size; the values are once, few, many and, for expanded clones, a class.

TRBD1,-,TRBJ1-5,TRBV6-5,TGTGCCAGCAGCGGGACAGGGGGCACCCAGCCCCAGCATTTT,CASSGTGGTQPQHF
-,-,TRBJ2-5,TRBV18,TGTGCCAGCTCACCCAGGGCCCGGGAGACCCAGTACTTC,CASSPRARETQYF
TRBD1,-,TRBJ1-6,TRBV28,TGTGCCAGCAGGTCCTGGGGGACAGAGAATTCACCCCTCCACTTT,CASRSWGTENSPLHF
-,-,TRBJ2-3,TRBV5-4,TGTGCCAGCAGCTCAACAGGAGATACGCAGTATTTT,CASSSTGDTQYF
TRBD2,-,TRBJ2-1,TRBV5-1,TGCGCCAGCAGCTTCGCTAGCGGGGGCAATGAGCAGTTCTTC,CASSFASGGNEQFF
TRBD2,-,TRBJ2-7,TRBV15,TGTGCCACCAGCTCCCGGACTAGCGGGAGATACGAGCAGTACTTC,CATSSRTSGRYEQYF
-,-,TRBJ1-1,TRBV7-9,TGTGCCAGCAGCTTAGTTCAGGGCATGAACACTGAAGCTTTCTTT,CASSLVQGMNTEAFF
-,-,TRBJ2-1,TRBV28,TGTGCCAGCAGTTTATCTTTGACAGCGAAGTTCTTC,CASSLSLTAKFF
TRBD2,-,TRBJ2-3,TRBV19,TGTGCCAGTAGCCTCTGGGAAGCGGGAGAAGATACGCAGTATTTT,CASSLWEAGEDTQYF
-,-,TRBJ1-5,TRBV21-1,TGTGCCAGCAGCGCCCGGGGGACCGAGGAGCCCCAGCATTTT,CASSARGTEEPQHF
-,-,TRBJ2-7,TRBV30,TGTGCCTGGAGACTAGCTTACGAGCAGTACTTC,CAWRLAYEQYF
TRBD2,-,TRBJ2-5,TRBV9,TGTGCCAGCAGCGTATGGGCGGGAGCTGGCCAAGAGACCCAGTACTTC,CASSVWAGAGQETQYF
TRBD2,few,TRBJ2-1,TRBV10-1,TGCGCCAGCAGTGGTAGCGGGAATGCCTACAATGAGCAGTTCTTC,CASSGSGNAYNEQFF
-,-,TRBJ1-1,TRBV5-1,TGCGCCAGCAGCTTGAAAGCCAACACTGAAGCTTTCTTT,CASSLKANTEAFF
TRBD2,-,TRBJ2-1,TRBV30,TGTGCCTGGAGCCTTCGATCCGGGACTAGGAGCTCCTACAATGAGCAGTTCTTC,CAWSLRSGTRSSYNEQFF
-,-,TRBJ1-5,TRBV3-1/TRBV3-2,TGTGCCAGCAGCCTTGCGGGGGGAAGTCAGCCCCAGCATTTT,CASSLAGGSQPQHF
-,-,TRBJ2-7,TRBV3-1/TRBV3-2,TGTGCCAGCAGCCCTTATACGGGAAACTACGAGCAGTACTTC,CASSPYTGNYEQYF
TRBD2,-,TRBJ2-7,TRBV27,TGTGCCAGCAACGCCCGGGGGGCCGGGACTAGCGGGACTCACGAGCAGTACTTC,CASNARGAGTSGTHEQYF
-,-,TRBJ1-4,TRBV6-5,TGTGCCAGCAGTCAACGGAGAACTAATGAAAAACTGTTTTTT,CASSQRRTNEKLFF
-,-,TRBJ1-2,TRBV6-5,TGTGCCTCGTCTCGGGGAGACGTTGGTGGCTACACCTTC,CASSRGDVGGYTF
-,-,TRBJ1-1,TRBV29-1,TGCAGCGTTGAGTGGGGCAGGAGCACTGAAGCTTTCTTT,CSVEWGRSTEAFF
-,-,TRBJ2-2,TRBV11-2,TGTGCCAGCAGCTTCTCCACGGGCGGGGAGCTGTTTTTT,CASSFSTGGELFF
-,-,TRBJ2-2,TRBV6-5,TGTGCCAGCCAGGGGACATTAGGGGAGCTGTTTTTT,CASQGTLGELFF
TRBD2,-,TRBJ2-3,TRBV30,TGTGCCTGGAGTGTCCGACTAGCGGGCAGAGATACGCAGTATTTT,CAWSVRLAGRDTQYF
-,-,TRBJ2-1,TRBV4-1,TGCGCCAGCAGCCAAGAGGCCCAACGGAGGGCGGGCAATGAGCAGTTCTTC,CASSQEAQRRAGNEQFF
-,-,TRBJ1-2,TRBV9,TGTGCCAGCAGCCTCAGTCCCGCGGATGGCTACACCTTC,CASSLSPADGYTF
TRBD1,-,TRBJ1-1,TRBV4-1,TGCGCCAGCAGCCAAGAAGACAGGGTGAACACTGAAGCTTTCTTT,CASSQEDRVNTEAFF
-,-,TRBJ1-5,TRBV28,TGTGCCAGCAGTCCTGGACAGAGCAATCAGCCCCAGCATTTT,CASSPGQSNQPQHF
-,-,TRBJ2-5,TRBV5-1,TGCGCCAGCAGCTTGAACAATCGGGTGCAAGAGACCCAGTACTTC,CASSLNNRVQETQYF
TRBD1,-,TRBJ1-3,TRBV3-1/TRBV3-2,TGTGCCAGCAGCATTGGGACAGGGGAAGGAAACACCATATATTTT,CASSIGTGEGNTIYF
TRBD1,-,TRBJ2-7,TRBV5-1,TGCGCCAGCAGCCCGGGACAGCCTTACGAGCAGTACTTC,CASSPGQPYEQYF
-,few,TRBJ2-1,TRBV4-1,TGCGCCAGCAGCCAAGACAGGACCCTTAAAGCGGCGAGCTCCTACAATGAGCAGTTCTTC,CASSQDRTLKAASSYNEQFF
TRBD1,-,TRBJ1-1,TRBV18,TGTGCCAGCTCAGTTGGACAGGGAGGGAACACTGAAGCTTTCTTT,CASSVGQGGNTEAFF
-,-,TRBJ1-4,TRBV6-1,TGTGCCAGCAGTGAAGGTCTGCGGAATAATGAAAAACTGTTTTTT,CASSEGLRNNEKLFF
TRBD1,-,TRBJ1-2,TRBV7-6,TGTGCCAGCAGCTTGAGTGACAGGGGCTATGGCTACACCTTC,CASSLSDRGYGYTF
TRBD1,-,TRBJ1-1,TRBV19,TGTGCCAGTAGTATCCTTCCAGGGGGCGGGACTGAAGCTTTCTTT,CASSILPGGGTEAFF
TRBD1,-,TRBJ1-6,TRBV7-2,TGTGCCAGCAGTTCGGGACAGGGGGCCTCACCCCTCCACTTT,CASSSGQGASPLHF
TRBD2,-,TRBJ2-5,TRBV30,TGTGCCTGGAGTGTACGTCCGGGACTAGCGGGAGGGCCGGGGGAGACCCAGTACTTC,CAWSVRPGLAGGPGETQYF
-,-,TRBJ2-5,TRBV27,TGTGCCAGCAGTTTAGAGGGTGGAGAGACCCAGTACTTC,CASSLEGGETQYF
-,-,TRBJ1-6,TRBV27,TGTGCCAGCAGTTTCAATCTGCGGGGGGGAAATTCACCCCTCCACTTT,CASSFNLRGGNSPLHF
TRBD1,-,TRBJ2-1,TRBV18,TGTGCCAGCTCACCCAGGACAGGTGGCAATGAGCAGTTCTTC,CASSPRTGGNEQFF
-,-,TRBJ1-5,TRBV7-8,TGTGCCAGCAGCAACAGGGAATGGCGGGATCAGCCCCAGCATTTT,CASSNREWRDQPQHF
TRBD2,-,TRBJ2-3,TRBV5-4,TGTGCCAGCAGCTTCCTAGCGGGAGTAGCAGATACGCAGTATTTT,CASSFLAGVADTQYF
TRBD1,-,TRBJ2-3,TRBV7-2,TGTGCCAGCAGCCCCCAAGGACAGGGCACAGATACGCAGTATTTT,CASSPQGQGTDTQYF
-,-,TRBJ2-2,TRBV10-3,TGTGCCATCAGTGAGGGTAGCACCGGGGAGCTGTTTTTT,CAISEGSTGELFF
-,few,TRBJ2-7,TRBV5-4,TGTGCCAGCAGCTTGAGAGGCCAGAGCTACGAGCAGTACTTC,CASSLRGQSYEQYF
-,-,TRBJ2-7,TRBV11-2,TGTGCCAGCAGCCGTACAGATACGGTCCACGAGCAGTACTTC,CASSRTDTVHEQYF
-,once,TRBJ2-5,TRBV19,TGTGCCAGTAGTATGGAGAATGGAGAGACCCAGTACTTC,CASSMENGETQYF
-,-,TRBJ1-4,TRBV9,TGTGCCAGCAGCGTAGGCCGAGCAACTAATGAAAAACTGTTTTTT,CASSVGRATNEKLFF
-,-,TRBJ2-1,TRBV4-1,TGCGCCAGCAGCCAGGCCCCTAGGGGGATCTACAATGAGCAGTTCTTC,CASSQAPRGIYNEQFF
-,-,TRBJ2-7,TRBV28,TGTGCCAGCAGACCCTCTTTCAGGGGCGTGTACGAGCAGTACTTC,CASRPSFRGVYEQYF
TRBD1,few,TRBJ2-7,TRBV10-2,TGCGCCAGCAGTCTAGGGGACAGCGCCTACGAGCAGTACTTC,CASSLGDSAYEQYF
TRBD1,-,TRBJ2-5,TRBV4-1,TGCGCCAGCAGCCAGTCCGGGACAGGGTTATCAGAGACCCAGTACTTC,CASSQSGTGLSETQYF
-,few,TRBJ1-3,TRBV7-9,TGTGCCAGCAGCTTTAGACAGGACTCTGGAAACACCATATATTTT,CASSFRQDSGNTIYF